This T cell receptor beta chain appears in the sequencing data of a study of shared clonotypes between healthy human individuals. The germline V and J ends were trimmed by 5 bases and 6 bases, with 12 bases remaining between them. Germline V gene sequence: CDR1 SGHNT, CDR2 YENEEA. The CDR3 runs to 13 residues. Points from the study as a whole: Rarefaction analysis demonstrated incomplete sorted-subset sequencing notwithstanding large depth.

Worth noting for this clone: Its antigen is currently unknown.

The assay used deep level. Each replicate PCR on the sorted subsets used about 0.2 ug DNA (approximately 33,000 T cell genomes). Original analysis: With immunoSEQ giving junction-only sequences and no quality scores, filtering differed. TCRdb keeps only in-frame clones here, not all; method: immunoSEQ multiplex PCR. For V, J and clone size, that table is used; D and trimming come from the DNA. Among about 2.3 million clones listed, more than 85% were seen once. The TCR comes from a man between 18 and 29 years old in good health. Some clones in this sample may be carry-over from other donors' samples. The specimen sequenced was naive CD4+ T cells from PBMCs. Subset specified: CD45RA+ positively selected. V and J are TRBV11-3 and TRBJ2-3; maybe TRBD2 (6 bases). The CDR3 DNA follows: TGTGCCAGCAGCCGGGACTCCCGGGATACGCAGTATTTT. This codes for CASSRDSRDTQYF. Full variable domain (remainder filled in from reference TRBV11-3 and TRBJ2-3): EAGVVQSPRYKIIEKKQPVAFWCNPISGHNTLYWYLQNLGQGPELLIRYENEEAVDDSQLPKDRFSAERLKGVDSTLKIQPAELGDSAVYLCASSRDSRDTQYFGPGTRLTVL.